The source of this TCR beta chain is a study of blood T cell repertoires in COVID-19. On the study more broadly: Both acute and convalescent COVID-19 samples were obtained from the United States, Italy and Spain. In each case, the material was cDNA or gDNA derived from T cells, B-cell-depleted T cells, or PBMCs.

As originally analysed: How many nucleated cells were present was estimated from reference gene primer amplification. Some clones are missing from TCRdb's copy, which holds only in-frame ones; the method was immunoSEQ multiplex PCR. Clone size and V and J calls were adopted from that table, with D and trimming inferred from the DNA. The sample lists over 55,000 clones; roughly 80% were seen once. Germline V gene data show CDR1 as LNHDA and CDR2 as SQIVND (reference sequence). V was cut by 6 bases and J by 7 bases, with 31 bases left in between. This CDR3 region has 20 residues. The chain joins TRBV19 to TRBJ1-6; D unclear. This sequence was found in a woman aged 40 to 50 with acute COVID-19. The sample comprised PBMCs or T cells enriched from blood (not recorded which). The CDR3 coding sequence is TGTGCCAGTAGCGCAGGATCTTGGATTTCCGTATACACCCAAAATTCACCCCTCCACTTT. Protein product: CASSAGSWISVYTQNSPLHF.